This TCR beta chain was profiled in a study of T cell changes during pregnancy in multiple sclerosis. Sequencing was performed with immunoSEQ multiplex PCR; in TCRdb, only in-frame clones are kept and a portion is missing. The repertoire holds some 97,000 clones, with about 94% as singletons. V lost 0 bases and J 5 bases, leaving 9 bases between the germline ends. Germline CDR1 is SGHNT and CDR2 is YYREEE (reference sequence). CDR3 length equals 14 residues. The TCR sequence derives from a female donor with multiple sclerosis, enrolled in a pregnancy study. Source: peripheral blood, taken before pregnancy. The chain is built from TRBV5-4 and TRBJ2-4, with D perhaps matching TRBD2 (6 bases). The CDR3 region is CASSLGGGENIQYF. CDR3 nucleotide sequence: TGTGCCAGCAGCTTGGGTGGAGGGGAAAACATTCAGTACTTC.